This T cell receptor beta chain was found in a study of T cell repertoires in cytomegalovirus infection. Germline lookup yields CDR1 SGDLS and CDR2 YYNGEE. V gave up 4 bases and J gave up 4 bases, with 15 bases separating them. The CDR3 has 15 residues. Using its own MiXCR run on the reads, TCRdb lists one record per CDR3 protein. The sample includes 270,000 or so distinct CDR3 sequences, about 17% of them seen just once. The sequence was obtained from a human donor in good health (CMV status not recorded). Some clones in this sample may be carry-over from other donors' samples. V is TRBV9 and J is TRBJ1-5, with D maybe TRBD1 (5 bases). Sequences were obtained from CD8+ T cells from PBMCs. CDR3 region: CASSPRGGANQPQHF. In DNA form, the CDR3 reads TGTGCCAGCAGCCCCCGGGGCGGCGCAAATCAGCCCCAGCATTTT.